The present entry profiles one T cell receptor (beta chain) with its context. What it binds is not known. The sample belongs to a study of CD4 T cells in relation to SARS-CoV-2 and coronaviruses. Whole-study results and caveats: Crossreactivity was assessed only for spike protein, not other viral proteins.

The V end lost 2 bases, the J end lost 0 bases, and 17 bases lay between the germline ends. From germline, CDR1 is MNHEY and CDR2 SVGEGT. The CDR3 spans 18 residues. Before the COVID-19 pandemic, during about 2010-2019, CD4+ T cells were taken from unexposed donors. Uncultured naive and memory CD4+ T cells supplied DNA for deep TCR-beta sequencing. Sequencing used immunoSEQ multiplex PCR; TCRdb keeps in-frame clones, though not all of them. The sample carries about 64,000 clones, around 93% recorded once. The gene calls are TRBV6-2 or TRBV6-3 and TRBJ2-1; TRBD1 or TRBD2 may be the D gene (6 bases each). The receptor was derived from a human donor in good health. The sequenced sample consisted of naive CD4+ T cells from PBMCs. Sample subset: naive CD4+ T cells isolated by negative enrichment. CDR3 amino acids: CASSYTGAGVSSYNEQFF. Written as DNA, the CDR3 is TGTGCCAGCAGTTACACGGGGGCAGGCGTGAGCTCCTACAATGAGCAGTTCTTC.